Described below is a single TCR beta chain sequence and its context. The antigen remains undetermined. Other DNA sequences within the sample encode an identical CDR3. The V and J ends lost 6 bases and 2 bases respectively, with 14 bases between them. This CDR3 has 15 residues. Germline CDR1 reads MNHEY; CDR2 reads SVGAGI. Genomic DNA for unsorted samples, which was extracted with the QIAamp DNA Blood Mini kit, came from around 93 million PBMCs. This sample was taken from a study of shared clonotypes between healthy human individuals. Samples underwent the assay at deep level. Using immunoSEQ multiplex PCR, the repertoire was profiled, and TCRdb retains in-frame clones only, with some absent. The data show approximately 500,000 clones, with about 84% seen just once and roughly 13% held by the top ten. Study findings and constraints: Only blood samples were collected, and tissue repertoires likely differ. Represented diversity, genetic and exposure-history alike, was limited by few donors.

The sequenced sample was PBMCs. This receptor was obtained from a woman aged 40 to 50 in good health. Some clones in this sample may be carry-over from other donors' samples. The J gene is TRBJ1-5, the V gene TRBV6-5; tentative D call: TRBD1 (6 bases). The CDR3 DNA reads TGTGCCAGCAGCCAAACAGGGACCGGCAATCAGCCCCAGCATTTT. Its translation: CASSQTGTGNQPQHF.